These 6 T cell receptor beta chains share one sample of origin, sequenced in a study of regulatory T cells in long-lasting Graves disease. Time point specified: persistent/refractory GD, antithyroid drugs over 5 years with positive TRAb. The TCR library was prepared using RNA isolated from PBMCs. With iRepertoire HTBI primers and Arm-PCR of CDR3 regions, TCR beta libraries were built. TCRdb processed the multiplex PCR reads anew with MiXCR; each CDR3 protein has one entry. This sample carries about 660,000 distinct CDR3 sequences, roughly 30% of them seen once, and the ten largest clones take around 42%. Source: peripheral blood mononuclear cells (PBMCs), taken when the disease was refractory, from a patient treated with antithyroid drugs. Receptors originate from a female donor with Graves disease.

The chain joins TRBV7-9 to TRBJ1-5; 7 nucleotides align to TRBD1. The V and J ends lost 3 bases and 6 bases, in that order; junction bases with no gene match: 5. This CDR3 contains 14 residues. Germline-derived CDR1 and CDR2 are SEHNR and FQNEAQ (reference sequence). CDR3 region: CASSLTGLSQPQHF. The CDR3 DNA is TGTGCCAGCAGCTTGACAGGGTTAAGTCAGCCCCAGCATTTT.

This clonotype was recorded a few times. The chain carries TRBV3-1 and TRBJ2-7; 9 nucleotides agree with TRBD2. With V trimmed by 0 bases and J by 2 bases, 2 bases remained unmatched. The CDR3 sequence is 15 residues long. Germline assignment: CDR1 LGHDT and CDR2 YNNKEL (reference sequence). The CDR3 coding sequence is TGTGCCAGCAGCCAAGAGACTAGCGGACCCTACGAGCAGTACTTC. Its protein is CASSQETSGPYEQYF.

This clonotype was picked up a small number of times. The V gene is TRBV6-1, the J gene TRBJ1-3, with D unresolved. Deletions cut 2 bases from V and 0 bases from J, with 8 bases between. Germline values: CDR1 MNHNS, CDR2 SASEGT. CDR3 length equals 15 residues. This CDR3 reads CASSEYGFSGNTIYF. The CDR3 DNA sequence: TGTGCCAGCAGTGAATACGGCTTCTCTGGAAACACCATATATTTT.

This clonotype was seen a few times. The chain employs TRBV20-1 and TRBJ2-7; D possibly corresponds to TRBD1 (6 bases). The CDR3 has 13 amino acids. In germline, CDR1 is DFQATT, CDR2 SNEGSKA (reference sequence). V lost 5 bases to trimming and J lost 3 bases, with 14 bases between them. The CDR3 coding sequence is TGCAGTGCTGACGGGGCGACAGGCTACGAGCAGTACTTC. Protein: CSADGATGYEQYF.

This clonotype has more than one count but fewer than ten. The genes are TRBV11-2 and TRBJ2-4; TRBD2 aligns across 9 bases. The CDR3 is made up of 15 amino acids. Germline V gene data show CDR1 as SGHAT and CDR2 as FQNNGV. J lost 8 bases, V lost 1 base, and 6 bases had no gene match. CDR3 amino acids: CASSLGVSGSDIQYF. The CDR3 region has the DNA TGTGCCAGCAGCTTAGGTGTTAGCGGGAGTGACATTCAGTACTTC.

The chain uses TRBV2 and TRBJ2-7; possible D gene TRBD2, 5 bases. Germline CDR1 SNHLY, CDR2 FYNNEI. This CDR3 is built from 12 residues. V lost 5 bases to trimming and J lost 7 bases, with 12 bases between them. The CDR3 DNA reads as TGTGCCAGCAGTCCAAACGGGATTGAGCAGTACTTC. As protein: CASSPNGIEQYF.